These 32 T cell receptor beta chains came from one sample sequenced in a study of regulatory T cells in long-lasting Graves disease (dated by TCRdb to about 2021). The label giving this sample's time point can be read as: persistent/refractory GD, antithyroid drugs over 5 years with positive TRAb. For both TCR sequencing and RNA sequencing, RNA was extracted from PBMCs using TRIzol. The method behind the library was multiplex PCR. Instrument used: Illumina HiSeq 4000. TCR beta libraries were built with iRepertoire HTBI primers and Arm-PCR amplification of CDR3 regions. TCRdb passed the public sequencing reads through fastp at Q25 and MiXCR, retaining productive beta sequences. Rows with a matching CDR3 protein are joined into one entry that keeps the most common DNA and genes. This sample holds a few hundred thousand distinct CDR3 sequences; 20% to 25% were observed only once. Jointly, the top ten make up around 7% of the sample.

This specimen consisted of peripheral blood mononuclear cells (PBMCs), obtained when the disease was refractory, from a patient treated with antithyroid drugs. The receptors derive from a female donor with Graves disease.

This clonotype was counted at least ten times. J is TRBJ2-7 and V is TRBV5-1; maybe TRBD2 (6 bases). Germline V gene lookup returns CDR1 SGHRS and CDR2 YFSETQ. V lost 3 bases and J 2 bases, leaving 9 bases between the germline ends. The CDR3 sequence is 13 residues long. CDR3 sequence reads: CASSSAGTYEQYF. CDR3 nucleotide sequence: TGCGCCAGCAGCTCCGCGGGAACCTACGAGCAGTACTTC.

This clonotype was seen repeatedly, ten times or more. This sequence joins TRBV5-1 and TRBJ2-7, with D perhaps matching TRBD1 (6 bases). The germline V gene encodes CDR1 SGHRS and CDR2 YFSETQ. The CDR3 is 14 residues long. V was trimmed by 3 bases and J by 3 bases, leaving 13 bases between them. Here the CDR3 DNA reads TGCGCCAGCAGCTCGTCGGAGACAGGCTACGAGCAGTACTTC. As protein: CASSSSETGYEQYF.

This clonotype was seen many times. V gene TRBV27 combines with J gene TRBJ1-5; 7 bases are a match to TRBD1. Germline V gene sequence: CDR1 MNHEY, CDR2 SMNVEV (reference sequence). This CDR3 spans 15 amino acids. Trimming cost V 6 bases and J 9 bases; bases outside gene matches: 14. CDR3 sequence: CASSLISTGLGPQHF. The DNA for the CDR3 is TGTGCCAGCAGCCTGATCTCGACAGGGCTGGGGCCCCAGCATTTT.

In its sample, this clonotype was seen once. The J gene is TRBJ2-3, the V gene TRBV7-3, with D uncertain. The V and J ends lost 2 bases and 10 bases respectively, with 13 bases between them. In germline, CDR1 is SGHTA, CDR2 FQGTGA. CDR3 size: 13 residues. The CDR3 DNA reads TGTGCCAGCAGCTTAGAAGCCCGGATGGCGCAGTATTTT. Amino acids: CASSLEARMAQYF.

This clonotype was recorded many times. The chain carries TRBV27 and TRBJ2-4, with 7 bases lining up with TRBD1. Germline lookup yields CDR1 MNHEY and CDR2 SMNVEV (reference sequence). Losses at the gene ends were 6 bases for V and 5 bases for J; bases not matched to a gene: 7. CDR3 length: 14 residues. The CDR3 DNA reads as TGTGCCAGCAGGGTTACAGGGGCTGAAAACATTCAGTACTTC. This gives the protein CASRVTGAENIQYF.

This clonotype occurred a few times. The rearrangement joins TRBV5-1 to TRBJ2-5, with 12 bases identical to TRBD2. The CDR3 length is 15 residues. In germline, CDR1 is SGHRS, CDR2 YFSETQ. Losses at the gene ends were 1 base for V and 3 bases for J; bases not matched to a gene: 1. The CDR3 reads CASSLWTSGEETQYF. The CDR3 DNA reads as TGCGCCAGCAGCTTGTGGACTAGCGGGGAAGAGACCCAGTACTTC.

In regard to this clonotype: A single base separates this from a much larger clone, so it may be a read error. The DNA of the CDR3 is TGTGCCAGCAGCTTAGAGTACAGTCCCCCTGGGGCCAACGTCCTGACTTTC. Its translation is CASSLEYSPPGANVLTF. This sequence joins TRBV11-2 and TRBJ2-6; D is uncertain. From germline, CDR1 is SGHAT and CDR2 FQNNGV. There are 17 residues in the CDR3. V gave up 0 bases and J gave up 2 bases, with 11 bases separating them.

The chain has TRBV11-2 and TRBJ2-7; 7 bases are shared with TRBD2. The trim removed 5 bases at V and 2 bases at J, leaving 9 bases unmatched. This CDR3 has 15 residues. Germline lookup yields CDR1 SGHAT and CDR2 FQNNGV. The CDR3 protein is CASSLRAGETYEQYF. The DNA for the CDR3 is TGTGCCAGCAGCCTTAGGGCGGGGGAAACCTACGAGCAGTACTTC.

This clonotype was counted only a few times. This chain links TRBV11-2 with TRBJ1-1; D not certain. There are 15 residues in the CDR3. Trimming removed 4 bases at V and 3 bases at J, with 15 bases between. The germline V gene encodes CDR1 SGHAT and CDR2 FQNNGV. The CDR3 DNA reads TGTGCCAGCAGCTGGAGCCCGGGAGGATACACTGAAGCTTTCTTT. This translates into CASSWSPGGYTEAFF.

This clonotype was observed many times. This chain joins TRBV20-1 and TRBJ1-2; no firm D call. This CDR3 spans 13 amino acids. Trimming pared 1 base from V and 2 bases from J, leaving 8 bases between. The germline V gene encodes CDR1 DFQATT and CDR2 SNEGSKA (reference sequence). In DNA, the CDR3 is TGCAGTGCTAGAGCGGCAGACAACTATGGCTACACCTTC. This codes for CSARAADNYGYTF.

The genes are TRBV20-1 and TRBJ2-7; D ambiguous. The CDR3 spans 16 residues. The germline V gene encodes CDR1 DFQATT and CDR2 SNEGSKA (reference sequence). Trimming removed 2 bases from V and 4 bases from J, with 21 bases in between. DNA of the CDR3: TGCAGTGCTAGATCCCGAAGACTTCTATCTCATTACGAGCAGTACTTC. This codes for CSARSRRLLSHYEQYF.

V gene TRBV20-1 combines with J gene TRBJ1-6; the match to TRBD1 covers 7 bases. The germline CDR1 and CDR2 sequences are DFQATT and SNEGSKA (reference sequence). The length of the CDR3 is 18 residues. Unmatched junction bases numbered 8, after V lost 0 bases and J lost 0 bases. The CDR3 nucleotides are TGCAGTGCTAGAGATGGGACAGTGGTCCGCTCCTATAATTCACCCCTCCACTTT. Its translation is CSARDGTVVRSYNSPLHF.

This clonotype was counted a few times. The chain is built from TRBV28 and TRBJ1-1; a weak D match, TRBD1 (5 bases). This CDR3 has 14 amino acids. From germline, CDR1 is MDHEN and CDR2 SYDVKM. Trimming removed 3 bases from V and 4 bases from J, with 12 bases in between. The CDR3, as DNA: TGTGCCAGCAGTTTCTTCCGGGACGGCACTGAAGCTTTCTTT. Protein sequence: CASSFFRDGTEAFF.

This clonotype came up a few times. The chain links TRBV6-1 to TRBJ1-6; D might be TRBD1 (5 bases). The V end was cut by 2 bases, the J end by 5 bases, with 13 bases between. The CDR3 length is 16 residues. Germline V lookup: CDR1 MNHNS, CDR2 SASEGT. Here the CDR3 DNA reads TGTGCCAGCAGTGAATTCAGGGCACAGAATAATTCACCCCTCCACTTT. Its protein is CASSEFRAQNNSPLHF.

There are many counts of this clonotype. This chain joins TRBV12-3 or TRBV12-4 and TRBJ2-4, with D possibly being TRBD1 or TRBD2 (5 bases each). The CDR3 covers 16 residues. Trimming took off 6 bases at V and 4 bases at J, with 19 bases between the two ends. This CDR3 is CASRPTWGTLKNIQYF. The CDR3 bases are TGTGCCAGCAGACCCACGTGGGGGACCCTAAAAAACATTCAGTACTTC.

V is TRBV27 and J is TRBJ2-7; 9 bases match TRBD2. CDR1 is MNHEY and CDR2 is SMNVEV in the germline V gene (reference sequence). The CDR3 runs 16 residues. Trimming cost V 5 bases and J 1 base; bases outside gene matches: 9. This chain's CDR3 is CASSPPLAGFSYEQYF. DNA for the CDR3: TGTGCCAGCAGTCCACCCCTAGCGGGGTTTTCCTACGAGCAGTACTTC.

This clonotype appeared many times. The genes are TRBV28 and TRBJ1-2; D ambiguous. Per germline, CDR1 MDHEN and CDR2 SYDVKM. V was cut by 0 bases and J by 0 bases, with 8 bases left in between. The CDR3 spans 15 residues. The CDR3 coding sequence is TGTGCCAGCAGTTTATGGTTTACAGCTAACTATGGCTACACCTTC. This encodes CASSLWFTANYGYTF.

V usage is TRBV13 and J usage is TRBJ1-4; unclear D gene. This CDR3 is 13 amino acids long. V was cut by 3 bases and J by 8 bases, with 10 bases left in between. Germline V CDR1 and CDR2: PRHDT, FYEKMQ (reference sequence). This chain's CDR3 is CASSFGAEEKLFF. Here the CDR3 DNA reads TGTGCCAGCAGCTTCGGCGCAGAAGAAAAACTGTTTTTT.

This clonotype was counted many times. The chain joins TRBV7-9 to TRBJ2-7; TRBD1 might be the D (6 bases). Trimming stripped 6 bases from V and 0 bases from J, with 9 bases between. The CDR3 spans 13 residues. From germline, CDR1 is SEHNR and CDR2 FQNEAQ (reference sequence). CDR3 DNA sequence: TGTGCCAGCAGTCGGACAGCCTCCTACGAGCAGTACTTC. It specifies CASSRTASYEQYF.

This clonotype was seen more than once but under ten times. The CDR3 region has the DNA TGTGCCAGCAGCTTACTTCGGGAGGTGAATGAGCAGTTCTTC. This sequence encodes CASSLLREVNEQFF. V is TRBV7-2 and J is TRBJ2-1, with TRBD2 matching 7 bases. The length of the CDR3 is 14 residues. J was trimmed by 7 bases and V by 2 bases; bases with no gene match: 5. The germline V gene encodes CDR1 SGHTA and CDR2 FQGNSA.

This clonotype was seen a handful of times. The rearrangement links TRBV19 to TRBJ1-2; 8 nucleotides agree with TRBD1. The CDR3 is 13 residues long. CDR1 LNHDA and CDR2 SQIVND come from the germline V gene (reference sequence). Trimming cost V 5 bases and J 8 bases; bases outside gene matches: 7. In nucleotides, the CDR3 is TGTGCCAGTAGTCCCCCGGACAGGGACGGCTACACCTTC. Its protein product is CASSPPDRDGYTF.

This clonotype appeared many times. In nucleotides, the CDR3 is TGTGCCAGCAGCTTGGTTGGTCGCAATCAGCCCCAGCATTTT. Encoded protein: CASSLVGRNQPQHF. This rearrangement joins TRBV28 to TRBJ1-5; no reliable D call. The germline V gene has CDR1 MDHEN and CDR2 SYDVKM. The CDR3 covers 14 residues. The V end was cut by 6 bases, the J end by 2 bases, with 11 bases between.

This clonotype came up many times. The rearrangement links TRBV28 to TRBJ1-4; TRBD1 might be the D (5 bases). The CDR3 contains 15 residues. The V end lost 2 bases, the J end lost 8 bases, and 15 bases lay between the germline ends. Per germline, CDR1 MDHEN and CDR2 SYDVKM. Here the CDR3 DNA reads TGTGCCAGCAGTTTAACGGCGCACGAGGGGGAAAAACTGTTTTTT. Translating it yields CASSLTAHEGEKLFF.

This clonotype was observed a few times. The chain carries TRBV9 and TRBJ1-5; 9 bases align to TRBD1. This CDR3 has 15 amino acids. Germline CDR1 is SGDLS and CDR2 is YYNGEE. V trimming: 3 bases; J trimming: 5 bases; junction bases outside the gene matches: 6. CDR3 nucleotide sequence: TGTGCCAGCAGCGAGGGACAGGGACAATATCAGCCCCAGCATTTT. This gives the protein CASSEGQGQYQPQHF.

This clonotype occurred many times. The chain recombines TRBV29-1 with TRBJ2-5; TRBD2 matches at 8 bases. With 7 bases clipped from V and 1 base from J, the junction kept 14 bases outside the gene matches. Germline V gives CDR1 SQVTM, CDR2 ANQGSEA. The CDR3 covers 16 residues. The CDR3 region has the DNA TGCAGCGCCTCTTCCCCTAGCGGGTACCTCCAAGAGACCCAGTACTTC. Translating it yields CSASSPSGYLQETQYF.

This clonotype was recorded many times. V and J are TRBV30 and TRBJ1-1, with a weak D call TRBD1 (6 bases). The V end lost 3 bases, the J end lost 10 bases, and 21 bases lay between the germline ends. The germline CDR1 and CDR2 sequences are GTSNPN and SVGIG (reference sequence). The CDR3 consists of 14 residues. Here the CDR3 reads CAWSSPGHPRGAFF. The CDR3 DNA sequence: TGTGCCTGGAGCTCCCCGGGACATCCAAGAGGAGCTTTCTTT.

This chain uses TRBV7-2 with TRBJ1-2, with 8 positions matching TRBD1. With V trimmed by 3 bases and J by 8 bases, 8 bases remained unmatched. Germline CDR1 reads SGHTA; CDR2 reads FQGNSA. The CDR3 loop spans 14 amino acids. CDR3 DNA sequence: TGTGCCAGCAGCTTCCCGGACAGGGCAGGGGGCTACACCTTC. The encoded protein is CASSFPDRAGGYTF.

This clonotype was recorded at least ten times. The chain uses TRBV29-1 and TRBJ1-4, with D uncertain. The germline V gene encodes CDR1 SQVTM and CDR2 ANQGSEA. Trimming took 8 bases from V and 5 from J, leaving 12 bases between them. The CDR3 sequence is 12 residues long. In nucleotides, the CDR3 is TGCAGCTCAATGGTTGGGAATGAAAAACTGTTTTTT. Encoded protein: CSSMVGNEKLFF.

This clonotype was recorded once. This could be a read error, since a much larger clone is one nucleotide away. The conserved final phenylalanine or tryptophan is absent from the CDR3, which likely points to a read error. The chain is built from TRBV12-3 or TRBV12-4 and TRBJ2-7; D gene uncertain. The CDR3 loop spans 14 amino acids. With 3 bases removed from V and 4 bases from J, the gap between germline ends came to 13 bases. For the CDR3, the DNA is TGTGCCAGCAGTTTGCAAGGACGAAGGTACGAGCAGTACCTC. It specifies CASSLQGRRYEQYL.

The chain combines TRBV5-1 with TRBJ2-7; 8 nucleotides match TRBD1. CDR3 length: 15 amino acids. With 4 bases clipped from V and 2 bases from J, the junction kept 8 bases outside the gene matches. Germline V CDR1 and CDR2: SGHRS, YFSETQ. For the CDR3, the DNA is TGCGCCAGCAGCCGATCGGGACAGGAGACCTACGAGCAGTACTTC. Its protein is CASSRSGQETYEQYF.

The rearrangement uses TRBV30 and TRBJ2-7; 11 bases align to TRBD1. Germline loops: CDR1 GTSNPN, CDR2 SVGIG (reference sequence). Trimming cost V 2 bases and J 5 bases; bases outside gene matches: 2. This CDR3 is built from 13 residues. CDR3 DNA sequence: TGTGCCTGGAGTTTGGACAGGGGGCACGAGCAGTACTTC. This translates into CAWSLDRGHEQYF. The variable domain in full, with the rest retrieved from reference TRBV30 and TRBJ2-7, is SQTIHQWPATLVQPVGSPLSLECTVEGTSNPNLYWYRQAAGRGLQLLFYSVGIGQISSEVPQNLSASRPQDRQFILSSKKLLLSDSGFYLCAWSLDRGHEQYFGPGTRLTVT.

CDR3 sequence reads: CAISESRQGRSGANVLTF. The CDR3 DNA is TGTGCCATCAGTGAGTCGAGACAGGGGAGATCTGGGGCCAACGTCCTGACTTTC. The rearrangement joins TRBV10-3 to TRBJ2-6, with 8 positions matching TRBD1. The CDR3 has 18 residues. Germline CDR1 reads ENHRY; CDR2 reads SYGVKD. V trimming: 0 bases; J trimming: 1 base; junction bases outside the gene matches: 5.